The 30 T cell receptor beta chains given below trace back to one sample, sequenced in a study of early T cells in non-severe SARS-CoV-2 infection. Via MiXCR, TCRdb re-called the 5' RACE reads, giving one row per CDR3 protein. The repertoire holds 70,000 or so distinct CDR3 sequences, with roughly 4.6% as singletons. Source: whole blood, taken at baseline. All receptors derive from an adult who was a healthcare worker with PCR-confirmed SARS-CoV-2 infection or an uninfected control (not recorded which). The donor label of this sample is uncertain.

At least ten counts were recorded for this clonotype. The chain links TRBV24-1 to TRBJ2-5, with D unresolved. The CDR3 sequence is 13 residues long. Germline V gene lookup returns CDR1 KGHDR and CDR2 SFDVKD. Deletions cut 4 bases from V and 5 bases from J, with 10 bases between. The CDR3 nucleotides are TGTGCCACCAGTGAGGGAAAAGTCGAGACCCAGTACTTC. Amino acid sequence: CATSEGKVETQYF.

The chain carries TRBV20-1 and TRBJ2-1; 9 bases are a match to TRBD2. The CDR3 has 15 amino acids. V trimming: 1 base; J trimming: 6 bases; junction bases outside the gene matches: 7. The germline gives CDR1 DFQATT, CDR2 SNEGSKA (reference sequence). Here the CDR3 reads CSARVRTSALNEQFF. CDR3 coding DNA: TGCAGTGCTAGAGTCAGGACTAGCGCCCTCAATGAGCAGTTCTTC.

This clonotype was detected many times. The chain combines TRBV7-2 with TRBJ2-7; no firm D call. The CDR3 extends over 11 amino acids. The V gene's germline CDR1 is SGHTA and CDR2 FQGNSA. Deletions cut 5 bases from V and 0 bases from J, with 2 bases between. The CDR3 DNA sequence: TGTGCCAGCAGCGCCTCCTACGAGCAGTACTTC. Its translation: CASSASYEQYF.

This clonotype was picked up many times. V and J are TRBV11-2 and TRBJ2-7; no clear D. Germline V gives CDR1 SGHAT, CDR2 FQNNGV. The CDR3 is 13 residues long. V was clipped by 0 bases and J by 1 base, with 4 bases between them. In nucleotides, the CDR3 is TGTGCCAGCAGCTTAGACAGGTCCTACGAGCAGTACTTC. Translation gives CASSLDRSYEQYF.

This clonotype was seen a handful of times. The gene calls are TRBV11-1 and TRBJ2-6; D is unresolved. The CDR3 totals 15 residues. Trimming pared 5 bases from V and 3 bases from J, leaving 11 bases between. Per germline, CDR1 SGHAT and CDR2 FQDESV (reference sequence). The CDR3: CASSQLAGGANVLTF. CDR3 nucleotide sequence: TGTGCCAGCAGCCAGTTGGCTGGTGGGGCCAACGTCCTGACTTTC.

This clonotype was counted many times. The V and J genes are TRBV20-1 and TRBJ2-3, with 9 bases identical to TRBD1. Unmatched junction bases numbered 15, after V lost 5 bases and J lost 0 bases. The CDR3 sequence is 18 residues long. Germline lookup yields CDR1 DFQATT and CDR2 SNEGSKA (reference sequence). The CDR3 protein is CSAANPRTGDFSTDTQYF. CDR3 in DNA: TGCAGTGCTGCAAACCCCCGGACAGGGGATTTTAGCACAGATACGCAGTATTTT.

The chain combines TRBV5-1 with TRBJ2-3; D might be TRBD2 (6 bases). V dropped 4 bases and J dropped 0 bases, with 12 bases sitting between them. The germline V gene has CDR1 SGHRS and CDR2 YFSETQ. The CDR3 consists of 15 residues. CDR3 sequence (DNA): TGCGCCAGCAGCCCCGGGGGAGCTAGCACAGATACGCAGTATTTT. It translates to CASSPGGASTDTQYF.

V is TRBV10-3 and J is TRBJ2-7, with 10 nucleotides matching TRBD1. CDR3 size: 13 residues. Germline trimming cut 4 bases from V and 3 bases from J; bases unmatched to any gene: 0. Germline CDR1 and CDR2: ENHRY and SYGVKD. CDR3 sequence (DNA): TGTGCCATCAGTGGGACAGGGGGCTACGAGCAGTACTTC. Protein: CAISGTGGYEQYF.

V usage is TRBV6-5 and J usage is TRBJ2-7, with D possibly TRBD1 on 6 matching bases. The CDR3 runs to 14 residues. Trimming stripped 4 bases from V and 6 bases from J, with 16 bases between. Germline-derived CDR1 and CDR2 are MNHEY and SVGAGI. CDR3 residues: CASSFANRESEQYF. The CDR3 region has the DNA TGTGCCAGCAGTTTTGCCAACAGGGAAAGCGAGCAGTACTTC.

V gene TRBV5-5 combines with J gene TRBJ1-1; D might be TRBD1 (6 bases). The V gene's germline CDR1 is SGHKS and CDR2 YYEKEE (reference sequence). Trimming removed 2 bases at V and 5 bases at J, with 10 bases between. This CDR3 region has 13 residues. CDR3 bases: TGTGCCAGCAGCTTCACAAGGGGGACTGAAGCTTTCTTT. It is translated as CASSFTRGTEAFF.

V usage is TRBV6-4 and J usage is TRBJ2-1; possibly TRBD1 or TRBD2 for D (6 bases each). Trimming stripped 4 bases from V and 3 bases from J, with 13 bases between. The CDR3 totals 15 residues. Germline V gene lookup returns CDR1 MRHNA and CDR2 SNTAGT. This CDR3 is CASSVGGGDYNEQFF. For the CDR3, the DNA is TGTGCCAGCAGTGTAGGAGGGGGTGACTACAATGAGCAGTTCTTC.

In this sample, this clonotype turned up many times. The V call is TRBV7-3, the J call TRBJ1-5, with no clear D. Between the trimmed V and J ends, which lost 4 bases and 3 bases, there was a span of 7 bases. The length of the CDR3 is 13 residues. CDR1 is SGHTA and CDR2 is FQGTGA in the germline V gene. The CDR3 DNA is TGTGCCAGCAGCTCCGTGCTCAATCAGCCCCAGCATTTT. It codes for CASSSVLNQPQHF.

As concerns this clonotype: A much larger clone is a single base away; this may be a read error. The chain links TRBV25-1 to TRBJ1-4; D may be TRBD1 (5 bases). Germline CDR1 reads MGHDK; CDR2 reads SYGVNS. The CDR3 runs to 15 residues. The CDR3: CVSRSHRERGEKLFF. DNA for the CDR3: TGTGTCAGCAGATCCCACCGGGAGAGGGGTGAAAAACTGTTTTTT.

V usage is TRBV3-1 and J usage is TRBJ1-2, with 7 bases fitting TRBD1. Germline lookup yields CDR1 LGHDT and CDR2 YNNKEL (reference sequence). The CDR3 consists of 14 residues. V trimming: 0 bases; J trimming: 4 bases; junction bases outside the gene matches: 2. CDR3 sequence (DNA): TGTGCCAGCAGCCAAGATTCAGGGGGCTATGGCTACACCTTC. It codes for CASSQDSGGYGYTF.

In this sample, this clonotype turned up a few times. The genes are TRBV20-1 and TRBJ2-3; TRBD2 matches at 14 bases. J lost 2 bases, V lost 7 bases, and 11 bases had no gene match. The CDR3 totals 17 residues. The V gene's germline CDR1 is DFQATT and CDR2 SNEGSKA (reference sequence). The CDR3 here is CSGAPGLAGAFTDTQYF. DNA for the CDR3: TGCAGTGGCGCCCCGGGACTAGCGGGGGCCTTCACAGATACGCAGTATTTT.

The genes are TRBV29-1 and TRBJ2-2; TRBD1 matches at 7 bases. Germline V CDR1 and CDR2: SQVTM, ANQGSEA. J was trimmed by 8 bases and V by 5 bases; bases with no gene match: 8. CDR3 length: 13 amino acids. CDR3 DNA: TGCAGCGTTTCACAGGGGTACGAGGGGGAGCTGTTTTTT. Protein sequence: CSVSQGYEGELFF.

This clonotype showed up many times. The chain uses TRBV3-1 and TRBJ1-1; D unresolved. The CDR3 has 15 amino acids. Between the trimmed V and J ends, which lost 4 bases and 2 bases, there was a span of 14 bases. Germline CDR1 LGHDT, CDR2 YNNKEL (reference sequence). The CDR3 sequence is CASSPRWTGNTEAFF. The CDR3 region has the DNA TGTGCCAGCAGCCCGCGCTGGACGGGTAACACTGAAGCTTTCTTT.

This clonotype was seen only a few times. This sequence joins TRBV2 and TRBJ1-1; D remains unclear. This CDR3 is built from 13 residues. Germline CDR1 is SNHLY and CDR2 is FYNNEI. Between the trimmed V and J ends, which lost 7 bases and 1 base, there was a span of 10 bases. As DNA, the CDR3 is TGTGCCAGCAAGGGTACGGGGAACACTGAAGCTTTCTTT. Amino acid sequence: CASKGTGNTEAFF.

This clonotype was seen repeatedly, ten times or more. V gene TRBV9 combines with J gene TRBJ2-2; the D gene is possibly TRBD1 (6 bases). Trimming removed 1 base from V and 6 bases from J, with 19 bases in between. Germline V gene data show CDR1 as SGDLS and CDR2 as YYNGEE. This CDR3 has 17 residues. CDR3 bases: TGTGCCAGCAGCGTATTTGACAGGCCGAATGTCGCCGGGGAGCTGTTTTTT. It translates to CASSVFDRPNVAGELFF.

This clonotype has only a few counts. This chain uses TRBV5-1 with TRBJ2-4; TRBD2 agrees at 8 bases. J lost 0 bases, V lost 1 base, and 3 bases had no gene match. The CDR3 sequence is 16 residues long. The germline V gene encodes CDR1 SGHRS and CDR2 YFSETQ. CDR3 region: CASSLSGGLAKNIQYF. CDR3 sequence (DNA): TGCGCCAGCAGCTTGAGCGGGGGCCTAGCCAAAAACATTCAGTACTTC. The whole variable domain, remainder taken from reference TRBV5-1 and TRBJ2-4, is KAGVTQTPRYLIKTRGQQVTLSCSPISGHRSVSWYQQTPGQGLQFLFEYFSETQRNKGNFPGRFSGRQFSNSRSEMNVSTLELGDSALYLCASSLSGGLAKNIQYFGAGTRLSVL.

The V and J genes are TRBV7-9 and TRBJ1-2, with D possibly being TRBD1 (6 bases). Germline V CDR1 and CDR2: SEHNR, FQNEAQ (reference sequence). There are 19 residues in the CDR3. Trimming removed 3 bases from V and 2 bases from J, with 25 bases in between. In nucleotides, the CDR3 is TGTGCCAGCAGCTTCCCAGACACCATTCAAGGGGGGGAGAACTATGGCTACACCTTC. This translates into CASSFPDTIQGGENYGYTF.

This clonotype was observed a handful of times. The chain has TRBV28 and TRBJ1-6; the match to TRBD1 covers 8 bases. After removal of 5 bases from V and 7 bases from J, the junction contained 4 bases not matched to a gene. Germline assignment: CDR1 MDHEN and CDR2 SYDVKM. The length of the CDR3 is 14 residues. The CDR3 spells CASSKRDRNSPLHF. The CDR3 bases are TGTGCCAGCAGTAAACGGGACAGGAATTCACCCCTCCACTTT. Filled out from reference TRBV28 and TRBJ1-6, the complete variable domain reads DVKVTQSSRYLVKRTGEKVFLECVQDMDHENMFWYRQDPGLGLRLIYFSYDVKMKEKGDIPEGYSVSREKKERFSLILESASTNQTSMYLCASSKRDRNSPLHFGNGTRLTVT.

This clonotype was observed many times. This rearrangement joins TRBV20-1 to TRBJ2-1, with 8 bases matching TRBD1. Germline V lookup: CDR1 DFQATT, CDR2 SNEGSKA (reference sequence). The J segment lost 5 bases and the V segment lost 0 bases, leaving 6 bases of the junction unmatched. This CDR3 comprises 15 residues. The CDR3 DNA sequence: TGCAGTGCTAGAGAGGGACAGGCGATCAACAATGAGCAGTTCTTC. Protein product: CSAREGQAINNEQFF.

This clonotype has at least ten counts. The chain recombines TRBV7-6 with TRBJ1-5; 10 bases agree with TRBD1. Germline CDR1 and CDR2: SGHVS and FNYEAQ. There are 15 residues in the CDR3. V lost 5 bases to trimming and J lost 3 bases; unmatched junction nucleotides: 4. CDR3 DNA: TGTGCCAGCAGCCGGACAGGGGGGCCCAATCAGCCCCAGCATTTT. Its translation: CASSRTGGPNQPQHF.

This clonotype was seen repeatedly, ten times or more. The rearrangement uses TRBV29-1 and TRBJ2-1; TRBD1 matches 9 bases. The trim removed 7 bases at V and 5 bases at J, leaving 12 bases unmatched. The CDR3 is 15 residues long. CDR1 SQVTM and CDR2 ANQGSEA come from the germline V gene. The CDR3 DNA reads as TGCAGCGGCAGACCGCCGGGACAGGGCGACAATGAGCAGTTCTTC. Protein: CSGRPPGQGDNEQFF.

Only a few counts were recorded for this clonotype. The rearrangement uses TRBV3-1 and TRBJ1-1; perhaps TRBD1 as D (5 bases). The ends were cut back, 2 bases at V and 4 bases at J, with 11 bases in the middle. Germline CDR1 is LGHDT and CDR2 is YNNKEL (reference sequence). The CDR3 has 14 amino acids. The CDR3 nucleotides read TGTGCCAGCAGCCAAAGGGACGGTGGCACTGAAGCTTTCTTT. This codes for CASSQRDGGTEAFF.

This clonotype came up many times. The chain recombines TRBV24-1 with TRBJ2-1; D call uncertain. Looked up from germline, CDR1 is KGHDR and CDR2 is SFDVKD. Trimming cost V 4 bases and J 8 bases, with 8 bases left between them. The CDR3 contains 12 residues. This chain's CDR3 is CATSEGLYEQFF. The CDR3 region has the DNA TGTGCCACCAGTGAAGGTCTCTATGAGCAGTTCTTC.

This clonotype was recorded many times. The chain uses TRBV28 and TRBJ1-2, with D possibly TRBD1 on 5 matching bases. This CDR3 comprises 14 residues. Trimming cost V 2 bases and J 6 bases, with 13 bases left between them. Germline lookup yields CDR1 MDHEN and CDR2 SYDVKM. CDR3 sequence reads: CASSLSGPRDGYTF. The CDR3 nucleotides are TGTGCCAGCAGTTTAAGTGGGCCCAGGGATGGCTACACCTTC.

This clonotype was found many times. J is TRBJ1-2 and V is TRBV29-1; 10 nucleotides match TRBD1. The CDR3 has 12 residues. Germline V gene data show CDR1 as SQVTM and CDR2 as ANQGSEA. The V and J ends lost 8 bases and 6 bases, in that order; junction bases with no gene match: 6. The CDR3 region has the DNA TGCAGCACCCTAGGGACAGGGGATGGCTACACCTTC. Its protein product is CSTLGTGDGYTF.

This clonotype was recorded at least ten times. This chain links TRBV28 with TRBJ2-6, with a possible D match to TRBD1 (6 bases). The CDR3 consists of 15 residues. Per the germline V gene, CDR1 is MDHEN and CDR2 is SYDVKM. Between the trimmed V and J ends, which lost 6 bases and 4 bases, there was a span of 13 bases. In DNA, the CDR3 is TGTGCCAGCAGGAGACAGGAGGCCGGGGCCAACGTCCTGACTTTC. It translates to CASRRQEAGANVLTF.